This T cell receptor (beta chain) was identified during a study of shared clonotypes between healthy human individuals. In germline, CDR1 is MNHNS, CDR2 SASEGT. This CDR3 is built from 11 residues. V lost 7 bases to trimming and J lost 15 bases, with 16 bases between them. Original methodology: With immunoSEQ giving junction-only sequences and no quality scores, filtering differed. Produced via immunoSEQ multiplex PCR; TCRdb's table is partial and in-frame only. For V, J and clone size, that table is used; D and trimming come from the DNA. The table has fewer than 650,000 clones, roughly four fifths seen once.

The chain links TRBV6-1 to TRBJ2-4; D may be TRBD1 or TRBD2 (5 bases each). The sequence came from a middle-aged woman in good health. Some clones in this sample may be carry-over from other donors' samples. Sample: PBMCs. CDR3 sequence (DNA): TGTGCCAGCAACGGGACCATGAGTGGGTACTTC. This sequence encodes CASNGTMSGYF.